This TCR beta chain was documented in a study of T cell responses to AZD1222 COVID-19 vaccine. The length of the CDR3 is 17 residues. The trim removed 4 bases at V and 4 bases at J, leaving 12 bases unmatched. Germline V gene data show CDR1 as MDHEN and CDR2 as SYDVKM. Study outcomes and limitations: Most donors were white British and more were female, and clonal diversity was possibly underestimated. Just 5 or 6 AZD1222 recipients tested seropositive at baseline. Across spike, vaccine-associated CD4 TCRs were found, dominant at 160-218 and 743-854. Researchers took repertoire samples only after the peak T cell response had come.

Generated by immunoSEQ multiplex PCR, the TCRdb table keeps only in-frame clones and is missing some. Of about 100,000 clones detected, just over 90% appear once; the ten largest clones hold approximately 1.2%. This clone was seen only once. Its antigen is not known. The specimen comprised peripheral blood, sampled on day 0 of AZD1222 vaccination. The source of this sequence is an adult in good health. The chain recombines TRBV28 with TRBJ1-5; TRBD1 agrees at 8 bases. This CDR3 is CASSSPGRGLGNQPQHF. CDR3 DNA: TGTGCCAGCAGTTCCCCCGGCAGGGGGCTTGGGAATCAGCCCCAGCATTTT.